This TCR beta chain is drawn from a study of T cells in localized non-small cell lung cancer (dated by TCRdb to the early 2020s). Broadly, across the study: Comparing tumors with uninvolved tumor-adjacent lungs, the study looked at the T cell repertoires of hundreds of patients with early-stage NSCLC. Of the NSCLC patients, roughly 130 were male and roughly 110 were female, and the mean age was about 69 years. The cohort comprised 236 treatment-naïve NSCLC patients with resected, localized lung tumors.

Taken from the germline V gene, the CDR1 and CDR2 loops are MDHEN and SYDVKM. Trimming removed 2 bases from V and 2 bases from J, leaving 12 bases between the germline ends. The CDR3 starts with the cysteine, ends with the phenylalanine, and has 15 residues. CDR3 DNA is the only sequence kept; it has 45 bases, read in frame from the first base. Of note for this clone: There is no known antigen for this receptor. One base away there is no much larger clone; base qualities are not given.

Overall results and qualifications from the work: Higher T cell density in blood was associated with longer overall survival, whereas higher clonality in adjacent lung was associated with shorter survival. Since the design was exploratory, TCR variables were selected using unadjusted p-values with no false-discovery rate correction. A median of approximately 55 of the top 100 tumor clones were detected in paired uninvolved adjacent lung, and 28 of these tumor clones were also found among the top 100 clones of the paired uninvolved adjacent lung. Multi-region tumor sequencing was not performed, so intratumor heterogeneity could not be excluded. Uninvolved tumor-adjacent lung showed the highest T cell clonality, higher than tumor, which suggests more focused antigenic responses in the uninvolved tumor-adjacent lung.

At diagnosis, peripheral blood, uninvolved tumor-adjacent lung and tumor were collected and were preserved as a mix of fresh-frozen and FFPE material. For TCR repertoire profiling, blood samples were analyzed in the form of peripheral blood mononuclear cells. The immunoSEQ Assay was used to sequence TCR beta CDR3 regions from DNA. The study's own analysis went as follows. T cell density was computed as TCR beta template counts normalized to usable DNA estimated by amplifying housekeeping genes. The preseqR package was used to estimate richness by extrapolating to 400,000 templates for PBMC samples and to 120,000 templates for tissue samples. Clonality was calculated as one minus Pielou's evenness. Differential abundance testing on productive amino-acid clonotypes, with a minimum total count of 5 and an alpha of 0.1, was used to identify tissue-enriched TCRs. Repertoire overlap between compartments was quantified with the Jaccard Index and Morisita Overlap Index. GLIPH grouped TCR beta CDR3s together with public tetramer-defined viral CDR3s, and a viral motif had to include at least three viral sequences and also show V-gene enrichment. TCRdb retrieved this table from immuneACCESS and kept in-frame rearrangements only. Not all clones are present; in checked studies, unresolved V genes account for under half, and no reason is known for the remainder. The D gene and trimming were derived from the DNA, and the V and J assignments and clone size from that table. The sample records 20,000 to 25,000 clones, approximately 84% of which are singletons. The leading ten clones occupy 2% to 3% of the sample.

The chain is made from TRBV28 and TRBJ2-5; the D gene is perhaps TRBD1, from 5 matching bases. The source is a man aged 35 to 69 with stage I lung adenocarcinoma. The material sequenced was peripheral blood, taken before any cancer treatment. The CDR3 amino acid sequence is: CASSLDRDLQETQYF. The bases read TGTGCCAGCAGTTTAGACAGAGACCTTCAAGAGACCCAGTACTTC.